This T cell receptor beta chain was found in a study of a mutant IDH1 vaccine in newly diagnosed glioma (dated by TCRdb to about 2021). At the level of the whole study: In the chemotherapy-containing groups, vaccination started alongside temozolomide cycles, whereas in patients who had radiotherapy alone it started 4-6 weeks after radiotherapy. The approximately 29 treated patients were roughly 62% male and 37.5% female, with a mean age of around 40 years. Prior to enrollment, standard therapy consisting of radiotherapy alone, temozolomide alone, or radiochemotherapy with temozolomide had been administered to patients, with the combination being received by most patients. The week-35 safety follow-up was designated visit V12, and the week-47 end of study was designated visit V13. Peripheral blood was collected at six visits: V03 (baseline), V05, V07, V10, V12 and V13. Longitudinal TCRB deep sequencing was done for fewer than 30 treated patients, wherever samples were available for exploratory analyses.

Comments on this clone: There is no known antigen for this receptor. No clone much larger than this one lies a single base away; base qualities are absent.

Libraries were constructed by the immunoSEQ multiplex PCR assay. Rearranged TCR beta chain sequences were amplified using the hsTCRB Kit according to the manufacturer's protocol. Sequencing of TCRB libraries was carried out on an Illumina MiSeq. As for the original processing: The proprietary platform of the kit vendor was used for demultiplexing, trimming and gene mapping. Held by TCRdb, this immuneACCESS table contains in-frame sequences only and omits some clones. Under half of the omission traces to an unresolved V gene where checked; the cause of the rest is unknown. The DNA was the basis for D and trimming; V, J and clone size are from that table. This sample is represented by tens of thousands of clones; 85% to 90% of them were singletons. The leading ten clones occupy approximately 1.5% of the sample. The study at large found these results: The authors noted that analyses of patient blood samples could not be reproduced because of sample limitations. PBMC samples for TCRB deep sequencing were selected based on availability. Pseudoprogression appeared unrelated to alterations in the top peripheral T cell clonotypes detected by TCRB sequencing. Immune responses induced by the vaccine were seen in 90% to 95% of patients across multiple MHC alleles.

In the paper's terms, the time point label means: week 35, safety follow-up. Each vaccine dose, consisting of 300 ug of a 20-mer mutant IDH1 peptide in Montanide, was administered subcutaneously with topical imiquimod. Across visits V03 through V10, patients got a total of eight vaccinations, given in weeks 1, 3, 5, 7, 11, 15, 19 and 23. The donors had newly diagnosed IDH1-mutant astrocytomas of WHO grade 3 or 4 that showed loss of nuclear ATRX. The samples were drawn from NOA16, a multicentre, single-arm, open-label phase I trial in Germany that tested a mutant IDH1 peptide vaccine in humans for the first time. Genomic DNA for TCRB sequencing was isolated from EDTA blood with the DNeasy Blood and Tissue Kit. This TCR was recovered from a man between 40 and 49 years old with glioma. The source was PBMCs, collected from a glioma patient whose treatment included an IDH1 peptide vaccine.

The DNA reads as follows: TGTGCCAGCACCCCGGGCAGCGGGGGGCGGTACAATGAGCAGTTCTTC. This encodes CASTPGSGGRYNEQFF. The V and J genes are TRBV5-6 and TRBJ2-1, with 9 middle bases fitting TRBD2. After removal of 6 bases from V and 4 bases from J, the junction retains 11 bases not matched to a gene. CDR3 length: 16 amino acids, cysteine to phenylalanine. The kept DNA is CDR3 alone, 48 bases in frame from the first base. Per the germline V gene, SGHDT is the CDR1 and YYEEEE is the CDR2.